The 8 T cell receptor beta chains below all came from one sample that was sequenced in a study of blood T cells in healthy people across ages. It was with a sample-barcoded 5' primer and a J-beta primer mix that a second PCR of roughly 7 to 12 cycles was run. Via MiXCR, TCRdb re-called the 5' RACE reads, giving one row per CDR3 protein. Altogether about 900,000 distinct CDR3 sequences are present, about 62% being singletons, with the ten largest covering roughly 25%. Material: blood. All receptors derive from a man aged 30-40 years in good health.

This clonotype has a handful of counts. This sequence joins TRBV29-1 and TRBJ2-7; 11 nucleotides align to TRBD1. V lost 0 bases, J lost 4 bases, and 8 bases stayed unmatched. This CDR3 is built from 16 residues. Germline V gene sequence: CDR1 SQVTM, CDR2 ANQGSEA. CDR3 DNA: TGCAGCGTTGAAGAGGGACAGGGGGTAATGGGGTACGAGCAGTACTTC. This gives the protein CSVEEGQGVMGYEQYF.

This clonotype is a singleton in its sample. The chain employs TRBV4-3 and TRBJ1-4, with D hard to call. The germline V and J ends were trimmed by 5 bases and 0 bases, with 10 bases remaining between them. Germline V gives CDR1 LGHNA, CDR2 YSLEER. This CDR3 spans 15 amino acids. The CDR3, as DNA: TGCGCCAGCAGCAGGGAGGACTCAACTAATGAAAAACTGTTTTTT. Translation gives CASSREDSTNEKLFF.

This clonotype was found a few times. The J gene is TRBJ2-7, the V gene TRBV19; tentatively, D is TRBD1 (6 bases). CDR3 size: 17 residues. Trimming took off 4 bases at V and 2 bases at J, with 21 bases between the two ends. From germline, CDR1 is LNHDA and CDR2 SQIVND (reference sequence). The CDR3 loop is CASSTLVRDKGTYEQYF. CDR3 DNA: TGTGCCAGTAGTACCCTCGTCCGGGACAAAGGAACCTACGAGCAGTACTTC.

The chain has TRBV6-2 or TRBV6-3 and TRBJ2-5; D is uncertain. This CDR3 is 13 amino acids long. Trimming stripped 6 bases from V and 5 bases from J, with 13 bases between. Germline V gene lookup returns CDR1 MNHEY and CDR2 SVGEGT. CDR3 DNA: TGTGCCAGCAGAAGAGGAGAGTTTGAGACCCAGTACTTC. This encodes CASRRGEFETQYF.

This clonotype was observed a handful of times. The chain links TRBV4-3 to TRBJ1-2; TRBD1 agrees at 9 bases. The CDR3 contains 13 residues. Trimming cost V 1 base and J 6 bases; bases outside gene matches: 0. The germline V gene encodes CDR1 LGHNA and CDR2 YSLEER. CDR3 sequence reads: CASSQGQGDGYTF. CDR3 nucleotide sequence: TGCGCCAGCAGCCAAGGACAGGGGGATGGCTACACCTTC.

Written as DNA, the CDR3 is TGCGCCAGCAGCCAAGATCAGGCAACCGGGGGAGGCTACACCTTC. Its translation: CASSQDQATGGGYTF. The chain has TRBV4-3 and TRBJ1-2, with D perhaps TRBD1 (5 bases). The CDR3 has 15 amino acids. V dropped 0 bases and J dropped 8 bases, with 16 bases sitting between them. Germline assignment: CDR1 LGHNA and CDR2 YSLEER.

The chain joins TRBV6-2 or TRBV6-3 to TRBJ1-2, with D unclear. The V end was cut by 9 bases, the J end by 6 bases, with 11 bases between. Looked up from germline, CDR1 is MNHEY and CDR2 is SVGEGT. There are 11 residues in the CDR3. CDR3 DNA sequence: TGTGCCAGTGGTGACTGGCATGGCTACACCTTC. Translation gives CASGDWHGYTF.

This clonotype was detected only once. V is TRBV24-1 and J is TRBJ2-3, with 7 bases identical to TRBD2. Trimming removed 7 bases from V and 6 bases from J; junction bases left unmatched: 6. Germline CDR1 KGHDR, CDR2 SFDVKD. CDR3 length: 13 residues. CDR3 in DNA: TGTGCCACCAGCGAAGGAGCGGGGGATACGCAGTATTTT. This translates into CATSEGAGDTQYF.